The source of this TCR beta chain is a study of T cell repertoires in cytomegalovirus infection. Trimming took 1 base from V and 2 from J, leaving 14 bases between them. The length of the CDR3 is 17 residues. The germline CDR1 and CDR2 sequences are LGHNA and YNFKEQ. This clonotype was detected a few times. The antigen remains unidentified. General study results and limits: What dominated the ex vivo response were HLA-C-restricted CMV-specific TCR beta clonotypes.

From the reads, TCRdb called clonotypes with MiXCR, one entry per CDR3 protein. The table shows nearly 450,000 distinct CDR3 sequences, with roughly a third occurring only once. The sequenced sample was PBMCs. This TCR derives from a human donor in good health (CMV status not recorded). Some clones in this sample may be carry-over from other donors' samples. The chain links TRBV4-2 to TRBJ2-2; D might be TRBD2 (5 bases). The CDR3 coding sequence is TGTGCCAGCAGCCAAGCTCTGCAGCGGCCTAACACCGGGGAGCTGTTTTTT. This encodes CASSQALQRPNTGELFF.